This T cell receptor (beta chain) was obtained from a study of T cell responses to AZD1222 COVID-19 vaccine. General study points: There were repertoire samples only from the period after the peak T cell response. Only a handful of AZD1222 recipients, more than 5 in all, had baseline seropositivity. Unmutated variant regions are reportedly the target of nearly half of TCRs that are spike-specific.

Remarks on this clone: What it binds is unknown.

Pooled samples include second doses given at about 4 or 12 weeks. The protocol was immunoSEQ multiplex PCR, while the TCRdb copy is restricted to in-frame clones and leaves out a portion. This table holds 250,000 to 300,000 clones, 85% to 95% found once. The length of the CDR3 is 11 residues. Specimen: peripheral blood, collected 28 days after the second AZD1222 dose. The clonotype originates from an adult who received the AZD1222 COVID-19 vaccine. The genes are TRBV21-1 and TRBJ1-2. TRBV21-1 is assigned pseudogene status. CDR3 amino acids: CASSPGPGYTF. The CDR3 DNA follows: TGTGCCAGCAGCCCGGGCCCTGGCTACACCTTC.